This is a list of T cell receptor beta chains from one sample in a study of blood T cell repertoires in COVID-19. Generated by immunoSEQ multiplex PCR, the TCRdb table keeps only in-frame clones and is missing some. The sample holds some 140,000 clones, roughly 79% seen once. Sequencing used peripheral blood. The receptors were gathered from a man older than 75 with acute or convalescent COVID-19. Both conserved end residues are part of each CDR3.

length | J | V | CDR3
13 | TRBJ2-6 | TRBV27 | CASSPTGANVLTF
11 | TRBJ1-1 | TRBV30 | CAWSVDTEAFF
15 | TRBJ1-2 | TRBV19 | CASSIPGQGTYGYTF
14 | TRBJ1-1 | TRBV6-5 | CASSYAQENTEAFF
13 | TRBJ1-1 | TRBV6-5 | CASSSTRNTEAFF
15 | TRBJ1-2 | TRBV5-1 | CASSLGGSSNYGYTF
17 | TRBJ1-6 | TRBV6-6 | CASSRKVGQMSGSPLHF
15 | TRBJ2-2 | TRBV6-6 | CASSRQGLNTGELFF
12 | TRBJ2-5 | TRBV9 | CASSVDEGTQYF
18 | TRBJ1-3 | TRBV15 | CATSREGAGTYSGNTIYF
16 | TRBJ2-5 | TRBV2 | CASSEVGGQHQETQYF
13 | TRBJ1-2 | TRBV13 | CASSLNRVYGYTF
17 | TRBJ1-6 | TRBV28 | CASSFQEGATYNSPLHF
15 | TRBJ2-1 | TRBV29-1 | CSAMGALGSYNEQFF
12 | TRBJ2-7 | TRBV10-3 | CAISESSYEQYF
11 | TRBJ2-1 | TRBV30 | CAWSLAFPQFF
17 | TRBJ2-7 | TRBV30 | CAWSVLGPGTGIYEQYF
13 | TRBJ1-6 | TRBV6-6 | CASRSDRGSPLHF
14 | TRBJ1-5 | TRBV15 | CATSLGGGNQPQHF
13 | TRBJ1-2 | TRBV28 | CASSLSTSYGYTF
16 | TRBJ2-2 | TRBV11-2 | CASSKERGGVVRELFF
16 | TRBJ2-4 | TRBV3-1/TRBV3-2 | CASSHGLAGPKNIQYF
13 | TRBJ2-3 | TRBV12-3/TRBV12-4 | CASRGGGTDTQYF
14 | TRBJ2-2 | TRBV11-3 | CASSRDSYTGELFF
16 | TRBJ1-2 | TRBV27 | CASSLWGGPTNYGYTF
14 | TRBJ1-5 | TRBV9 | CASSVTGGNQPQHF
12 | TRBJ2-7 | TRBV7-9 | CASSIQGYEQYF
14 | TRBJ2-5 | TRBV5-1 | CASSLAVREETQYF
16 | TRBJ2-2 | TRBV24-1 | CATSDSRLGDTGELFF
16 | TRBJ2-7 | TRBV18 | CASSPQGTGGLSEQYF
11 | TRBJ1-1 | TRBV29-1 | CSADRGTEAFF
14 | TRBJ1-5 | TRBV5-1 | CASSLGGVGQPQHF
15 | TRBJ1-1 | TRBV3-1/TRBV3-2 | CASSRPGQGNTEAFF
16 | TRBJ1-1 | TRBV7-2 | CASSLSFWYGVPEAFF
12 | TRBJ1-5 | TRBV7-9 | CASSRGNQPQHF
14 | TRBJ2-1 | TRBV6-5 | CASSYTGGNNEQFF
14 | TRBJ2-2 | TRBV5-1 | CASSLAPNTGELFF
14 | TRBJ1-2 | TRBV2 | CASSQGQGSAGYTF
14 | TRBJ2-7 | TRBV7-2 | CASSLAQISKEQYF
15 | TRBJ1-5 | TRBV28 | CASSYPDGGAQPQHF
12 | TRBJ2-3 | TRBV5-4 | CASRAATDTQYF
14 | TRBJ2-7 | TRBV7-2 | CASSLAGGMDEQYF